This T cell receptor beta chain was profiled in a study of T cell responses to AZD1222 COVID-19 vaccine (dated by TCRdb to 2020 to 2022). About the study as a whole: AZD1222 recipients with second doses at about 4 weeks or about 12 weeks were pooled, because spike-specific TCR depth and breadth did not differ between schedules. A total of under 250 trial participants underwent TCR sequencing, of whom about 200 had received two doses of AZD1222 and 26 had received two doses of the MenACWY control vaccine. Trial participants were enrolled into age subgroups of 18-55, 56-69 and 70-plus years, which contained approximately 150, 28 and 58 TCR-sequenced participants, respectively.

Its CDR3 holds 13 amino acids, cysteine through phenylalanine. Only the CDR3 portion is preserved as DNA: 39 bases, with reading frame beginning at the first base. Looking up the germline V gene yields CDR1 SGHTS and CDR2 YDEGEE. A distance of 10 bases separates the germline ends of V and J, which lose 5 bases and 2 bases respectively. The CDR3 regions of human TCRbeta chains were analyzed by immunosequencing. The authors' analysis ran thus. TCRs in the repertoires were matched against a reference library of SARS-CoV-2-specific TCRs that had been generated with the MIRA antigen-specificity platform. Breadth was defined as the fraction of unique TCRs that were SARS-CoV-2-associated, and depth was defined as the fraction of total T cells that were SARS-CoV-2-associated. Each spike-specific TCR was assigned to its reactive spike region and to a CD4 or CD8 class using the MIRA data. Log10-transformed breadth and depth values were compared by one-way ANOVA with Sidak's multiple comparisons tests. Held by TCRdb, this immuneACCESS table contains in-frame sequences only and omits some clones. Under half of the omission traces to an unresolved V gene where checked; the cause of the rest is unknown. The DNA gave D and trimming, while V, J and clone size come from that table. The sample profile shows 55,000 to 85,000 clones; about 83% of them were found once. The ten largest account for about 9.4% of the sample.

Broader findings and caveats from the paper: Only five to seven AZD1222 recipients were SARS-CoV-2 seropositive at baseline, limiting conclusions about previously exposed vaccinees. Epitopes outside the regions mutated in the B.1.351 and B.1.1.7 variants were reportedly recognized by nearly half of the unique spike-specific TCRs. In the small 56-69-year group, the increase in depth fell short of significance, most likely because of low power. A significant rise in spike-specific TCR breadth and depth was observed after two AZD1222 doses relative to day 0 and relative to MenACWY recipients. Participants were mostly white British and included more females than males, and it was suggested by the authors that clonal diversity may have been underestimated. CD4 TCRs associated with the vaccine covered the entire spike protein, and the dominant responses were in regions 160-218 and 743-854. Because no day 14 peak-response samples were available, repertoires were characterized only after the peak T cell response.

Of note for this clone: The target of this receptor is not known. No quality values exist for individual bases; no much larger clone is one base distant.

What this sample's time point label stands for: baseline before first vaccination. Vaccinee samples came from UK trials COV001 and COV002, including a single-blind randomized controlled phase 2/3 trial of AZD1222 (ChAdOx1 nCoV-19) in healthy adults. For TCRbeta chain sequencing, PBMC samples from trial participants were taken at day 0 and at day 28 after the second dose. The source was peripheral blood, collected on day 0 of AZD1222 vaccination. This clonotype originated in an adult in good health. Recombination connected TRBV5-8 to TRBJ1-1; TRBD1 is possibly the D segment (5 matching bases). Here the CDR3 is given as CASRSGHNTEAFF. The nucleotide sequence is TGTGCCAGCAGATCTGGACACAACACTGAAGCTTTCTTT.